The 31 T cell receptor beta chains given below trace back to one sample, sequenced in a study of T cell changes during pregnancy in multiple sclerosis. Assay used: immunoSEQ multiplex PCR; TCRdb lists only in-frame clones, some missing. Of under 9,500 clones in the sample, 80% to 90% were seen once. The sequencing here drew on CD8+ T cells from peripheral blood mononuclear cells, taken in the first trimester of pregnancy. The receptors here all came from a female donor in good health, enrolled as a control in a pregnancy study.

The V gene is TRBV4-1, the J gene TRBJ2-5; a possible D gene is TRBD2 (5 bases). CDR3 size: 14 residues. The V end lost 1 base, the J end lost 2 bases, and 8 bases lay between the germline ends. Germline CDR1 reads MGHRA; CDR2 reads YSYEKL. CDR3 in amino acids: CASSQAREQETQYF. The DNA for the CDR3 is TGCGCCAGCAGCCAAGCGAGGGAACAAGAGACCCAGTACTTC.

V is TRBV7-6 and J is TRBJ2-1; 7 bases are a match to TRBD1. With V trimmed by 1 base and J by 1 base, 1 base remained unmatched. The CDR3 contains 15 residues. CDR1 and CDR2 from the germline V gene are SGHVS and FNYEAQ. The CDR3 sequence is CASSLETGSYNEQFF. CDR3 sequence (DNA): TGTGCCAGCAGCTTAGAGACAGGGTCCTACAATGAGCAGTTCTTC. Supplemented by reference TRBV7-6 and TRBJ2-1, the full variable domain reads GAGVSQSPRYKVTKRGQDVALRCDPISGHVSLYWYRQALGQGPEFLTYFNYEAQQDKSGLPNDRFSAERPEGSISTLTIQRTEQRDSAMYRCASSLETGSYNEQFFGPGTRLTVL.

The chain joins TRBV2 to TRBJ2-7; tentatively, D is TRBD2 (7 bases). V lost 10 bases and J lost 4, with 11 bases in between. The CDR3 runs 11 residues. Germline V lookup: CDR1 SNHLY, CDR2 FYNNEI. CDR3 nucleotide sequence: TGTGCCAAAGGGGGGGGTTACGAGCAGTACTTC. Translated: CAKGGGYEQYF.

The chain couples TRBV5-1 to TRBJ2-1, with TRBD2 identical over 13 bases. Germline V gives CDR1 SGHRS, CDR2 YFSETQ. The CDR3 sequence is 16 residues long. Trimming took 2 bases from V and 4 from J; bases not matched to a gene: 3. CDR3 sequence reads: CASSFWTSGSYNEQFF. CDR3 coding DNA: TGCGCCAGCAGCTTCTGGACTAGCGGGAGTTACAATGAGCAGTTCTTC. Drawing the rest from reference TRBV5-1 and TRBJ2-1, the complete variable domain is KAGVTQTPRYLIKTRGQQVTLSCSPISGHRSVSWYQQTPGQGLQFLFEYFSETQRNKGNFPGRFSGRQFSNSRSEMNVSTLELGDSALYLCASSFWTSGSYNEQFFGPGTRLTVL.

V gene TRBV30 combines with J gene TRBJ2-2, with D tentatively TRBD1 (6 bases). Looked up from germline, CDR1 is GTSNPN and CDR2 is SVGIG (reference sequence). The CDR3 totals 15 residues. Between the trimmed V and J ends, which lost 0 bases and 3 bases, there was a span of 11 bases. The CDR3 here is CAWSVPTGHTGELFF. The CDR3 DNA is TGTGCCTGGAGTGTACCCACAGGGCACACCGGGGAGCTGTTTTTT. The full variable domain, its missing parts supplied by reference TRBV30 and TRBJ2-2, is SQTIHQWPATLVQPVGSPLSLECTVEGTSNPNLYWYRQAAGRGLQLLFYSVGIGQISSEVPQNLSASRPQDRQFILSSKKLLLSDSGFYLCAWSVPTGHTGELFFGEGSRLTVL.

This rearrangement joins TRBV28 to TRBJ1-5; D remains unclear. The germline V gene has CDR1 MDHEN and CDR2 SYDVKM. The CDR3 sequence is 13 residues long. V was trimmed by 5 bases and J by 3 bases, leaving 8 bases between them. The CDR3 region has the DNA TGTGCCAGCAGTGAGGATTTCAATCAGCCCCAGCATTTT. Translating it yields CASSEDFNQPQHF.

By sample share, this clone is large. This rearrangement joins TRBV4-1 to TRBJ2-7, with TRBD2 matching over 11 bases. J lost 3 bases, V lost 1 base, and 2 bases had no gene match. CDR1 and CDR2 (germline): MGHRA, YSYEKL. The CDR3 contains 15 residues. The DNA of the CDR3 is TGCGCCAGCAGCCAAGGACTAGCGGGGAGCTACGAGCAGTACTTC. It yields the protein CASSQGLAGSYEQYF.

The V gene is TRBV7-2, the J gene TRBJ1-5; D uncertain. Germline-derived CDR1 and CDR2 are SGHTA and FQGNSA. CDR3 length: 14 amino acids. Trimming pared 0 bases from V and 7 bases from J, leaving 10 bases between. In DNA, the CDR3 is TGTGCCAGCAGCTTAGCGGTCGGGGTCCAGCCCCAGCATTTT. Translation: CASSLAVGVQPQHF. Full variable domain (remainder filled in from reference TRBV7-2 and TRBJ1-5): GAGVSQSPSNKVTEKGKDVELRCDPISGHTALYWYRQSLGQGLEFLIYFQGNSAPDKSGLPSDRFSAERTGGSVSTLTIQRTQQEDSAVYLCASSLAVGVQPQHFGDGTRLSIL.

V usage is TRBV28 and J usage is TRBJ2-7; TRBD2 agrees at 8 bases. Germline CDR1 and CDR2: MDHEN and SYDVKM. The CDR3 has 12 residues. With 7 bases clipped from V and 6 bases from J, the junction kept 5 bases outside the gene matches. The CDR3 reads CASIGGAREQYF. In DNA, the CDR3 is TGTGCCAGCATCGGGGGGGCCCGCGAGCAGTACTTC.

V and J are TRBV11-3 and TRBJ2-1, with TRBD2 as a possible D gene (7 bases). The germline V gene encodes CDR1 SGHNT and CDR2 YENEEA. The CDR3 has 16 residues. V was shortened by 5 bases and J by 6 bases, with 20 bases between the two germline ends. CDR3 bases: TGTGCCAGCAGCACCCGCGCAAGGGGGGGCCTCAATGAGCAGTTCTTC. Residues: CASSTRARGGLNEQFF.

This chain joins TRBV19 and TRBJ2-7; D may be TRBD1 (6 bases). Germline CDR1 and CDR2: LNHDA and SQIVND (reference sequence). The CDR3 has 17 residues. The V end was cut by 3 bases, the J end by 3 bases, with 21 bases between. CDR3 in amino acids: CASSISIWTATNYEQYF. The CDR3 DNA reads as TGTGCCAGTAGTATTTCCATTTGGACAGCTACGAACTACGAGCAGTACTTC.

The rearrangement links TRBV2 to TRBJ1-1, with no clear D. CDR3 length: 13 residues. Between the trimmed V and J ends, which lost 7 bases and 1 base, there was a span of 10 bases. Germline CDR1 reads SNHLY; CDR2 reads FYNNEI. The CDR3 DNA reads TGTGCCAGCAAGAGGGTCGGGAACACTGAAGCTTTCTTT. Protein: CASKRVGNTEAFF.

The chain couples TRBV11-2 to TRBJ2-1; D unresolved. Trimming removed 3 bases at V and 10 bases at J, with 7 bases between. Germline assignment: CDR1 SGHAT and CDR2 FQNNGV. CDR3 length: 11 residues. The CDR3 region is CASSFPKEQFF. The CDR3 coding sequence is TGTGCCAGCAGCTTTCCCAAAGAGCAGTTCTTC.

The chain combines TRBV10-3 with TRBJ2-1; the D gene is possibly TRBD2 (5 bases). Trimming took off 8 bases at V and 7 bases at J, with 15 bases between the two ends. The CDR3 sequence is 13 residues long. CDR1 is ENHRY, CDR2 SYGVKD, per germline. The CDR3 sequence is CAIRDALRNEQFF. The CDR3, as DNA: TGTGCCATCCGGGATGCCCTACGGAATGAGCAGTTCTTC.

Here the CDR3 reads CASSLGHTSGEKLFF. For the CDR3, the DNA is TGTGCCAGCAGCCTCGGACATACGAGTGGTGAAAAACTGTTTTTT. The chain joins TRBV4-2 to TRBJ1-4, with a tentative D call TRBD1 (5 bases). The CDR3 is 15 amino acids. Germline CDR1 is LGHNA and CDR2 is YNFKEQ. V lost 4 bases to trimming and J lost 7 bases, with 16 bases between them.

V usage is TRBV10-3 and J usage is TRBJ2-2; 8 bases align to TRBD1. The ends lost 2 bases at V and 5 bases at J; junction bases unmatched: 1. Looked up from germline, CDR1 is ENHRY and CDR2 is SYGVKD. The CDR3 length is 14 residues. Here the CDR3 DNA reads TGTGCCATCAGTGAGACAGGGGGAACCGGGGAGCTGTTTTTT. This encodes CAISETGGTGELFF.

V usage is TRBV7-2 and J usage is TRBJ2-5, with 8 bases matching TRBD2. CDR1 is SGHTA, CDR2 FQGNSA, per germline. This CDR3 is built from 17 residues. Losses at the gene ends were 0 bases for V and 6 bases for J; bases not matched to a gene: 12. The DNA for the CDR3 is TGTGCCAGCAGCTTAGCGGCCACTAGCGGTTGGGAGAAGACCCAGTACTTC. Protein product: CASSLAATSGWEKTQYF.

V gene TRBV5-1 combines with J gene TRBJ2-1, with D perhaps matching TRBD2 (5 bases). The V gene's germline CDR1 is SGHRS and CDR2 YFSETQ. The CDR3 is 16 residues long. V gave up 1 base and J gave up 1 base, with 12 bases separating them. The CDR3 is CASSLSPAVSYNEQFF. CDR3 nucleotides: TGCGCCAGCAGCTTGTCACCAGCGGTTTCCTACAATGAGCAGTTCTTC.

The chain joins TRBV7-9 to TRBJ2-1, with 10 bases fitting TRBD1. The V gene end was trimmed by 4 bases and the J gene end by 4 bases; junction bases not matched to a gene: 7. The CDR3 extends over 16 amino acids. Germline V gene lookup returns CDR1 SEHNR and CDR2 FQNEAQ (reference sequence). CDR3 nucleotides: TGTGCCAGCAGCTATCAGACAGGGGGCTTATACAATGAGCAGTTCTTC. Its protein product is CASSYQTGGLYNEQFF.

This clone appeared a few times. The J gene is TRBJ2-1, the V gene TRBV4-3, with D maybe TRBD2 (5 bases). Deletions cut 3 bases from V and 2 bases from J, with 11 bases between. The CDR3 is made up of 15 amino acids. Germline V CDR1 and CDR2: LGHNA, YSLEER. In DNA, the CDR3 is TGCGCCAGCAGCCAGACGGCGGAGGCCTACAATGAGCAGTTCTTC. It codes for CASSQTAEAYNEQFF.

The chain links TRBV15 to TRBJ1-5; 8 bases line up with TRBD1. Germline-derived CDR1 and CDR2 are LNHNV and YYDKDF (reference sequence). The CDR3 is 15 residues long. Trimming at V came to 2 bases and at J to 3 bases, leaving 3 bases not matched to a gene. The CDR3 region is CATSRNRGSNQPQHF. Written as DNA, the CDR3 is TGTGCCACCAGCAGAAACAGGGGGTCCAATCAGCCCCAGCATTTT.

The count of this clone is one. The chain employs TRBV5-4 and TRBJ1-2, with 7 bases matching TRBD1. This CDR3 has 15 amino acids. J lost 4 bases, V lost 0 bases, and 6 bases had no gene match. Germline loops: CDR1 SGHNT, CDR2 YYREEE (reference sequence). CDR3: CASSLETGALYGYTF. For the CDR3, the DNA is TGTGCCAGCAGCTTGGAAACAGGGGCTCTCTATGGCTACACCTTC.

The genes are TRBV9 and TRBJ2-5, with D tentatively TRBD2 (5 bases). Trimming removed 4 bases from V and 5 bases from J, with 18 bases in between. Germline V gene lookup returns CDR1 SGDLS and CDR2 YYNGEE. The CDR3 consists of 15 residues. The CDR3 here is CASSLPREGRETQYF. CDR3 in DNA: TGTGCCAGCAGCCTCCCCCGGGAAGGCCGGGAGACCCAGTACTTC. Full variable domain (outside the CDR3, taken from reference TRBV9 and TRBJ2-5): DSGVTQTPKHLITATGQRVTLRCSPRSGDLSVYWYQQSLDQGLQFLIQYYNGEERAKGNILERFSAQQFPDLHSELNLSSLELGDSALYFCASSLPREGRETQYFGPGTRLLVL.

The CDR3 DNA reads as TGCAGCGTTGATGGGGGGTTTGAGCAGTACTTC. Protein: CSVDGGFEQYF. The V call is TRBV29-1, the J call TRBJ2-7; TRBD2 is a possible D gene (6 bases). Trimming took off 3 bases at V and 7 bases at J, with 10 bases between the two ends. The CDR3 extends over 11 amino acids. The germline V gene encodes CDR1 SQVTM and CDR2 ANQGSEA.

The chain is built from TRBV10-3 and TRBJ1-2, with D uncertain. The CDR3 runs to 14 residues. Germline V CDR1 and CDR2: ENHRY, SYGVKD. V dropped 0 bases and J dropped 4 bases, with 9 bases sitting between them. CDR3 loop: CAISESTTGYGYTF. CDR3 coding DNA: TGTGCCATCAGTGAGTCGACCACGGGCTATGGCTACACCTTC.

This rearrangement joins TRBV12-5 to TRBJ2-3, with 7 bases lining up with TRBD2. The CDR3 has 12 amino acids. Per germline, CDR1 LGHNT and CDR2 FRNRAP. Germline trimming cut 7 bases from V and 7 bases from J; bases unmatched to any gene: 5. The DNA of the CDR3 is TGTGCTAGTGCCGTGGGGGGGAATACGCAGTATTTT. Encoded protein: CASAVGGNTQYF.

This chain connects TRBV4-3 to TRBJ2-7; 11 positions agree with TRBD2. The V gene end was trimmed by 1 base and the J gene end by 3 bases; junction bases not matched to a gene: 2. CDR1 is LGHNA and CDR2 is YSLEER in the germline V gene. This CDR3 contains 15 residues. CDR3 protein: CASSQGLAGSYEQYF. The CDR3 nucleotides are TGCGCCAGCAGCCAAGGACTAGCGGGGAGCTACGAGCAGTACTTC.

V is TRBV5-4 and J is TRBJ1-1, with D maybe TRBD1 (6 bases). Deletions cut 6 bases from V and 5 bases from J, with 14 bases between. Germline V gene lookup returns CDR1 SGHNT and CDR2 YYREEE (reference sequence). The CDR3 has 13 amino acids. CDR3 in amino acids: CASNPGEGTEAFF. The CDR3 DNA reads TGTGCCAGCAACCCAGGGGAAGGGACTGAAGCTTTCTTT.

The CDR3 DNA reads TGTGCCATCAGTGAGCCAGCGGCGAACACCGGGGAGCTGTTTTTT. Translation gives CAISEPAANTGELFF. J is TRBJ2-2 and V is TRBV10-3; a weak D match, TRBD2 (5 bases). Germline CDR1 ENHRY, CDR2 SYGVKD. The CDR3 runs to 15 residues. Trimming took 2 bases from V and 0 from J, leaving 7 bases between them.

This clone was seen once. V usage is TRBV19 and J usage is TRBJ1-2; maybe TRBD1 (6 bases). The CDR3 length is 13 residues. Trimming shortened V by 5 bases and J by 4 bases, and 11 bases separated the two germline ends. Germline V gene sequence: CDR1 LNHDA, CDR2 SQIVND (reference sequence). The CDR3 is CASSRDIGYGYTF. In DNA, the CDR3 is TGTGCCAGTAGTCGGGACATAGGCTATGGCTACACCTTC. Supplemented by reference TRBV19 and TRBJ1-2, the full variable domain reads DGGITQSPKYLFRKEGQNVTLSCEQNLNHDAMYWYRQDPGQGLRLIYYSQIVNDFQKGDIAEGYSVSREKKESFPLTVTSAQKNPTAFYLCASSRDIGYGYTFGSGTRLTVV.

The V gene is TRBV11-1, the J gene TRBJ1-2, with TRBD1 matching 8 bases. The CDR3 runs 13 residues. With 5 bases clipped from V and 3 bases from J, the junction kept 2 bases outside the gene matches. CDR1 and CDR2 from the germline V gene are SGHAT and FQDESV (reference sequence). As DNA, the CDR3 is TGTGCCAGCAGCAAGGACAGGGACTATGGCTACACCTTC. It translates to CASSKDRDYGYTF.